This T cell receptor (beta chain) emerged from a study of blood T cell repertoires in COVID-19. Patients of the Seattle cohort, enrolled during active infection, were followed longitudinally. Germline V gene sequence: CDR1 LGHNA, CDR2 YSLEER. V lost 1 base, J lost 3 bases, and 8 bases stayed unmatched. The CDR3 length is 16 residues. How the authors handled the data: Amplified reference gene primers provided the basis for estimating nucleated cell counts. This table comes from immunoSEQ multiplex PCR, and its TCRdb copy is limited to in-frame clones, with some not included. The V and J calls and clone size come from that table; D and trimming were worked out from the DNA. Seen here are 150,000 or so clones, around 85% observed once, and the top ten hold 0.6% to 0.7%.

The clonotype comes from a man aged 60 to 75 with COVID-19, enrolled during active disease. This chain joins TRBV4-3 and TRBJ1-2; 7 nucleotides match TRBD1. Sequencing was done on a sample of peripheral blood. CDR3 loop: CASSQAGGQSYYGYTF. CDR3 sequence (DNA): TGCGCCAGCAGCCAAGCAGGGGGGCAGTCTTACTATGGCTACACCTTC.